This is a list of T cell receptor beta chains from one sample in a study of T cells in Graves' hyperthyroidism and ophthalmopathy. TCRdb passed the multiplex PCR reads through MiXCR, listing each CDR3 protein once. The repertoire has roughly 500,000 distinct CDR3 sequences, over 11% of them found once; the top ten carry almost 6%. Sequenced input: blood. The origin of the receptors is a woman in her thirties with Graves' hyperthyroidism that later progressed to Graves' ophthalmopathy. The CDR3 runs from the conserved cysteine through the conserved F or W.

J,length,V,CDR3
TRBJ2-1,15,TRBV4-2,CASSRTSGSSGEQFF
TRBJ2-1,15,TRBV12-3/TRBV12-4,CASTPTGTSRVEQFF
TRBJ1-1,12,TRBV29-1,CSVEGTNTEAFF
TRBJ2-2,18,TRBV19,CASNWAQGPGYETGELFF
TRBJ2-7,14,TRBV14,CASSQLAGVGEQYF
TRBJ2-1,17,TRBV7-9,CASTEGELAGADNEQFF
TRBJ2-3,13,TRBV29-1,CSARTSLTDTQYF
TRBJ1-2,14,TRBV24-1,CATSEPWTGGGYTF
TRBJ2-2,15,TRBV2,CASSGQGLADGELFF
TRBJ2-2,15,TRBV7-2,CASSLVRQHTGELFF
TRBJ2-1,17,TRBV12-3/TRBV12-4,CAIRPTSGKSSYNEQFF
TRBJ2-1,14,TRBV20-1,CSARDLGHNNEQFF
TRBJ1-3,13,TRBV24-1,CATSDRHGNTIYF
TRBJ2-5,16,TRBV19,CASSILAGGFQETQYF
TRBJ1-1,13,TRBV28,CASSVPGNTEAFF
TRBJ2-7,12,TRBV20-1,CSARVPGGEQYF
TRBJ2-7,12,TRBV2,CASSEQGSKQYF
TRBJ2-1,16,TRBV4-3,CASSQDSSGGYNEQFF
TRBJ2-1,16,TRBV28,CASNQRTGATNNEQFF
TRBJ2-3,15,TRBV19,CASSAMGTGEYTQYF
TRBJ2-1,12,TRBV6-5,CASSYRGSEQFF
TRBJ1-3,18,TRBV28,CASSFPSGRRGRGNTIYF
TRBJ2-1,16,TRBV7-2,CASSTTAGPSYNEQFF
TRBJ1-1,12,TRBV20-1,CSAPTENTEAFF
TRBJ2-7,16,TRBV28,CASSLSVRDANYEQYF
TRBJ1-2,15,TRBV5-1,CASSLDGQTLYGYTF
TRBJ2-5,15,TRBV12-3/TRBV12-4,CASSLWGSGQETQYF
TRBJ1-3,16,TRBV18,CASSPSTESSGNTIYF
TRBJ2-7,14,TRBV18,CASSPGTGRDEQYF
TRBJ2-2,15,TRBV7-9,CASSFTSKGTGELFF
TRBJ2-5,14,TRBV7-8,CASSGGAGAETQYF